These 31 T cell receptor beta chains came from one sample sequenced in a study of vaccination and CD4 T cells after COVID-19. The treatment is: roughly ten-day PBMC culture with coronavirus spike peptide pools or control peptides (ViraFEST assay). These receptors are not linked to any known antigen. Sequenced with the Oncomine TCR Beta short-read assay was DNA taken from cultured CD4+ T cells. One entry per CDR3 protein results from TCRdb running MiXCR on the PCR reads. This sample yields around 8,600 distinct CDR3 sequences, of which 59% are seen a single time; roughly 26% belongs to the top ten. The sample was CD4+ T cells from blood, cultured in vitro. These receptors originate from a human donor who had recovered from COVID-19.

The V gene is TRBV28, the J gene TRBJ1-1; no definite D call. CDR3 length equals 12 residues. Trimming left V 7 bases short and J 10 bases short, with 16 bases between. In germline, CDR1 is MDHEN, CDR2 SYDVKM. The CDR3 sequence is CASNTFRWGAFF. CDR3 in DNA: TGTGCCAGCAATACATTCCGCTGGGGAGCTTTCTTT.

The chain carries TRBV7-2 and TRBJ2-7; perhaps D is TRBD1 or TRBD2 (6 bases each). This CDR3 contains 15 residues. CDR1 is SGHTA and CDR2 is FQGNSA in the germline V gene. Trimming removed 0 bases at V and 3 bases at J, with 12 bases between. In DNA form, the CDR3 reads TGTGCCAGCAGCTTAGCGGGGGGCTCGTTCTACGAGCAGTACTTC. Translating it yields CASSLAGGSFYEQYF.

V is TRBV6-1 and J is TRBJ2-7; 8 nucleotides agree with TRBD2. Trimming took 8 bases from V and 3 from J; bases not matched to a gene: 9. The length of the CDR3 is 14 residues. CDR1 and CDR2 from the germline V gene are MNHNS and SASEGT. CDR3: CASCGSGGGYEQYF. Written as DNA, the CDR3 is TGTGCCAGCTGCGGATCGGGAGGGGGCTACGAGCAGTACTTC.

V and J are TRBV15 and TRBJ1-5, with 8 bases identical to TRBD1. Germline CDR1 is LNHNV and CDR2 is YYDKDF (reference sequence). The CDR3 is 15 amino acids. Losses at the gene ends were 3 bases for V and 5 bases for J; bases not matched to a gene: 6. The CDR3 region has the DNA TGTGCCACCAGCAGGTACCGGGACAGGCATCAGCCCCAGCATTTT. This gives the protein CATSRYRDRHQPQHF.

V usage is TRBV6-1 and J usage is TRBJ1-1, with 8 bases that match TRBD1. Germline V gene lookup returns CDR1 MNHNS and CDR2 SASEGT. V trimming: 7 bases; J trimming: 6 bases; junction bases outside the gene matches: 10. The CDR3 has 14 amino acids. The CDR3 nucleotides are TGTGCCAGCACCTTAGGACAGGGCGGGGCTGAAGCTTTCTTT. Translation: CASTLGQGGAEAFF.

This clonotype was counted only a few times. The CDR3 region is CASSPGAGLPLHF. CDR3 nucleotides: TGTGCCAGCAGCCCAGGGGCCGGGTTACCCCTCCACTTT. The chain uses TRBV5-5 and TRBJ1-6; D is perhaps TRBD1 (6 bases). Between the trimmed V and J ends, which lost 4 bases and 12 bases, there was a span of 14 bases. CDR1 SGHKS and CDR2 YYEKEE come from the germline V gene (reference sequence). CDR3 size: 13 residues.

The chain is built from TRBV10-3 and TRBJ2-5; D is possibly TRBD1 (5 bases). Germline lookup yields CDR1 ENHRY and CDR2 SYGVKD. CDR3 length: 11 residues. V lost 8 bases to trimming and J lost 5 bases, with 9 bases between them. The CDR3 loop reads CAIGPGETQYF. The CDR3 bases are TGTGCCATCGGTCCAGGGGAGACCCAGTACTTC.

This clonotype has more than one count but fewer than ten. V and J are TRBV7-2 and TRBJ2-7; D might be TRBD2 (6 bases). This CDR3 contains 13 residues. Germline V gene sequence: CDR1 SGHTA, CDR2 FQGNSA. The V and J ends lost 2 bases and 12 bases respectively, with 17 bases between them. The CDR3 loop is CASSLHVETRTYF. CDR3 coding DNA: TGTGCCAGCAGCTTACACGTTGAGACTAGGACGTACTTC. The whole variable domain, filled in from reference TRBV7-2 and TRBJ2-7, reads GAGVSQSPSNKVTEKGKDVELRCDPISGHTALYWYRQSLGQGLEFLIYFQGNSAPDKSGLPSDRFSAERTGGSVSTLTIQRTQQEDSAVYLCASSLHVETRTYFGPGTRLTVT.

The rearrangement uses TRBV7-2 and TRBJ1-5, with D possibly TRBD1 on 5 matching bases. V lost 0 bases, J lost 3 bases, and 9 bases lay in between. CDR3 size: 15 residues. CDR1 and CDR2 from the germline V gene are SGHTA and FQGNSA. CDR3 nucleotide sequence: TGTGCCAGCAGCTTAGCCCAGGGCTCCAATCAGCCCCAGCATTTT. Translation gives CASSLAQGSNQPQHF.

J is TRBJ2-7 and V is TRBV28, with 8 bases identical to TRBD1. V was pared by 4 bases and J by 3 bases, with 5 bases of the junction left unmatched. There are 14 residues in the CDR3. Looked up from germline, CDR1 is MDHEN and CDR2 is SYDVKM. CDR3 sequence reads: CASSSIGTGYEQYF. The CDR3 DNA reads TGTGCCAGCAGTTCAATCGGGACAGGCTACGAGCAGTACTTC.

This clonotype was seen only a few times. The chain carries TRBV7-2 and TRBJ1-2; D is unresolved. From germline, CDR1 is SGHTA and CDR2 FQGNSA. Trimming removed 5 bases from V and 1 base from J, with 8 bases in between. The CDR3 contains 13 residues. For the CDR3, the DNA is TGTGCCAGCAGCCCTCAGGATAACTATGGCTACACCTTC. It codes for CASSPQDNYGYTF.

The chain combines TRBV20-1 with TRBJ2-7, with 8 bases that match TRBD2. V lost 6 bases to trimming and J lost 0 bases; unmatched junction nucleotides: 13. Per germline, CDR1 DFQATT and CDR2 SNEGSKA (reference sequence). CDR3 size: 16 residues. This CDR3 reads CSASTGLAVSSYEQYF. As DNA, the CDR3 is TGCAGTGCGTCGACCGGACTAGCAGTTAGCTCCTACGAGCAGTACTTC.

This clonotype was seen more than once but under ten times. V is TRBV20-1 and J is TRBJ1-1; TRBD1 agrees at 7 bases. Germline V gives CDR1 DFQATT, CDR2 SNEGSKA (reference sequence). The V gene end was trimmed by 4 bases and the J gene end by 7 bases; junction bases not matched to a gene: 3. CDR3 length equals 11 residues. CDR3 region: CSATRQGEAFF. Written as DNA, the CDR3 is TGCAGTGCTACCCGACAGGGTGAAGCTTTCTTT.

This clonotype showed up just once. V gene TRBV7-2 combines with J gene TRBJ2-7; no clear D gene. Germline V lookup: CDR1 SGHTA, CDR2 FQGNSA. The V and J ends lost 6 bases and 3 bases respectively, with 12 bases between them. CDR3 length equals 13 residues. This chain's CDR3 is CASSPRRNYEQYF. CDR3 DNA: TGTGCCAGCAGTCCTAGACGGAACTACGAGCAGTACTTC. Filled out from reference TRBV7-2 and TRBJ2-7, the complete variable domain reads GAGVSQSPSNKVTEKGKDVELRCDPISGHTALYWYRQSLGQGLEFLIYFQGNSAPDKSGLPSDRFSAERTGGSVSTLTIQRTQQEDSAVYLCASSPRRNYEQYFGPGTRLTVT.

This rearrangement joins TRBV7-2 to TRBJ1-2; D is uncertain. Germline CDR1 reads SGHTA; CDR2 reads FQGNSA. This CDR3 comprises 13 residues. V was shortened by 1 base and J by 1 base, with 4 bases between the two germline ends. The CDR3 nucleotides are TGTGCCAGCAGCTTAGACGGTAACTATGGCTACACCTTC. Translating gives CASSLDGNYGYTF.

The gene calls are TRBV20-1 and TRBJ1-5; 10 positions agree with TRBD1. Germline CDR1 is DFQATT and CDR2 is SNEGSKA (reference sequence). Trimming removed 6 bases from V and 1 base from J; junction bases left unmatched: 12. The CDR3 runs to 17 residues. CDR3 protein: CSAHMRQGAWSNQPQHF. CDR3 nucleotides: TGCAGTGCGCACATGAGACAGGGGGCGTGGAGCAATCAGCCCCAGCATTTT.

V usage is TRBV5-4 and J usage is TRBJ2-5; perhaps TRBD2 as D (5 bases). The length of the CDR3 is 14 residues. With 0 bases removed from V and 5 bases from J, the gap between germline ends came to 11 bases. CDR1 is SGHNT and CDR2 is YYREEE in the germline V gene (reference sequence). The CDR3 here is CASSLDGSGETQYF. The DNA of the CDR3 is TGTGCCAGCAGCTTGGACGGATCGGGGGAGACCCAGTACTTC.

The gene calls are TRBV7-2 and TRBJ2-7; 7 bases agree with TRBD2. The germline V gene encodes CDR1 SGHTA and CDR2 FQGNSA. V trimming: 1 base; J trimming: 2 bases; junction bases outside the gene matches: 2. This CDR3 contains 14 residues. CDR3 protein: CASSLVAGAYEQYF. CDR3 coding DNA: TGTGCCAGCAGCTTAGTGGCGGGGGCCTACGAGCAGTACTTC.

V gene TRBV7-2 combines with J gene TRBJ2-7, with D possibly matching TRBD1 (5 bases). V shed 0 bases and J shed 3 bases, with 9 bases lying between them. The CDR3 is made up of 14 amino acids. The germline gives CDR1 SGHTA, CDR2 FQGNSA. The CDR3 region is CASSLAGDSYEQYF. The CDR3 DNA reads TGTGCCAGCAGCTTAGCAGGGGATAGCTACGAGCAGTACTTC.

This clonotype was seen more than once but under ten times. The chain has TRBV15 and TRBJ1-5; TRBD1 matches 7 bases. CDR1 and CDR2 (germline): LNHNV, YYDKDF (reference sequence). J was trimmed by 9 bases and V by 0 bases; bases with no gene match: 8. This CDR3 is 15 amino acids long. The CDR3 DNA is TGTGCCACCAGCAGAGATAGGACAGGCGATGTGCCCCAGCATTTT. This sequence encodes CATSRDRTGDVPQHF.

The gene calls are TRBV20-1 and TRBJ1-2, with D unresolved. Trimming removed 6 bases from V and 2 bases from J, with 7 bases in between. The CDR3 extends over 11 amino acids. Germline V gives CDR1 DFQATT, CDR2 SNEGSKA (reference sequence). The CDR3 spells CSALGNYGYTF. CDR3 DNA sequence: TGCAGTGCCCTGGGAAACTATGGCTACACCTTC.

This clonotype was observed a handful of times. This chain connects TRBV27 to TRBJ2-7; tentatively, D is TRBD2 (6 bases). Trimming removed 6 bases at V and 2 bases at J, with 11 bases between. The CDR3 is made up of 13 amino acids. The germline gives CDR1 MNHEY, CDR2 SMNVEV (reference sequence). CDR3 amino acids: CASRFGSTYEQYF. In DNA, the CDR3 is TGTGCCAGCAGGTTCGGGAGTACCTACGAGCAGTACTTC.

Comments on this clonotype: A read error may explain this, as a much larger clone is one base away. V usage is TRBV7-6 and J usage is TRBJ2-7, with 11 bases aligning to TRBD2. The CDR3 has 14 residues. CDR1 and CDR2 (germline): SGHVS, FNYEAQ. In DNA form, the CDR3 reads TGTGCCAGCAACTTAGGACTAGCGGGCTACGAGCAGTACTTC. Translation gives CASNLGLAGYEQYF.

The rearrangement uses TRBV20-1 and TRBJ2-7, with a weak D call TRBD2 (6 bases). CDR1 is DFQATT, CDR2 SNEGSKA, per germline (reference sequence). Trimming removed 1 base at V and 4 bases at J, with 17 bases between. The CDR3 is 15 amino acids. The CDR3 loop reads CSARAFPGRAYEQYF. The CDR3 coding sequence is TGCAGTGCTAGAGCTTTCCCCGGGAGAGCTTACGAGCAGTACTTC.

This chain connects TRBV5-1 to TRBJ1-2; D might be TRBD1 (5 bases). Trimming shortened V by 5 bases and J by 3 bases, and 11 bases separated the two germline ends. Germline assignment: CDR1 SGHRS and CDR2 YFSETQ. CDR3 length: 13 amino acids. The CDR3 loop reads CASSSMTDYGYTF. As DNA, the CDR3 is TGCGCCAGCAGTTCGATGACAGACTATGGCTACACCTTC.

Note on this clonotype: The junction differs from germline at one of its ends, possibly a read error. This rearrangement joins TRBV28 to TRBJ1-2; no reliable D call. The CDR3 runs to 12 residues. Per germline, CDR1 MDHEN and CDR2 SYDVKM. The CDR3 DNA reads TGTGTCAGCAGTCCTCGTTACTATGGCTACACCTTC. It codes for CVSSPRYYGYTF.

The chain joins TRBV7-9 to TRBJ2-7, with D unresolved. Between the trimmed V and J ends, which lost 8 bases and 2 bases, there was a span of 13 bases. The CDR3 is 13 residues long. The germline V gene encodes CDR1 SEHNR and CDR2 FQNEAQ (reference sequence). This CDR3 reads CASGSHGTYEQYF. CDR3 coding DNA: TGTGCCAGCGGGTCCCACGGTACCTACGAGCAGTACTTC.

This rearrangement joins TRBV10-3 to TRBJ1-1, with D perhaps TRBD1 (5 bases). The CDR3 runs 14 residues. Trimming left V 4 bases short and J 4 bases short, with 13 bases between. CDR1 is ENHRY and CDR2 is SYGVKD in the germline V gene. This chain's CDR3 is CAISVDSLGTEAFF. Written as DNA, the CDR3 is TGTGCCATCAGTGTTGACAGCCTGGGCACTGAAGCTTTCTTT.

The V call is TRBV7-2, the J call TRBJ1-2, with D maybe TRBD1 (5 bases). Germline V gives CDR1 SGHTA, CDR2 FQGNSA. Trimming took off 5 bases at V and 0 bases at J, with 7 bases between the two ends. This CDR3 spans 13 amino acids. CDR3 loop: CASSVQANYGYTF. In nucleotides, the CDR3 is TGTGCCAGCAGCGTACAGGCTAACTATGGCTACACCTTC.

The chain joins TRBV7-6 to TRBJ2-5, with D uncertain. V was shortened by 5 bases and J by 5 bases, with 18 bases between the two germline ends. The CDR3 covers 15 residues. Germline V gene lookup returns CDR1 SGHVS and CDR2 FNYEAQ. In DNA form, the CDR3 reads TGTGCCAGCAGCGATTATGCGGTAGACGGCGAGACCCAGTACTTC. Amino acids: CASSDYAVDGETQYF.

The chain links TRBV7-9 to TRBJ1-1; D call uncertain. In germline, CDR1 is SEHNR, CDR2 FQNEAQ (reference sequence). The V and J ends lost 5 bases and 3 bases respectively, with 7 bases between them. The CDR3 length is 12 residues. CDR3 sequence (DNA): TGTGCCAGCAGCCTTTCCCACACTGAAGCTTTCTTT. This encodes CASSLSHTEAFF.